This TCR beta chain was observed in a study of shared clonotypes between healthy human individuals. Overall study: Those who served as donors were a couple of women and a few men between the ages of 18 and 49.

This CDR3 is 17 amino acids long. V lost 0 bases and J 0 bases, leaving 13 bases between the germline ends. CDR1 is SGDLS, CDR2 YYNGEE, per germline. Comment on this clone: Its antigen remains unknown.

General study points: In having few donors, the study represented limited genetic and exposure-history diversity.

Sequencing used immunoSEQ multiplex PCR; TCRdb keeps in-frame clones, though not all of them. The table lists about 2,200,000 clones, approximately 94% of them singletons, with approximately 1.7% in the top ten. Naive-designated CD8 cells lacked CD45RO, were positively enriched for CCR7, and omitted terminally differentiated effector memory CD45RA+ cells. The sample was naive CD8+ T cells from PBMCs. The gene calls are TRBV9 and TRBJ2-1; no reliable D call. The TCR comes from a young man in good health. Some clones in this sample may be carry-over from other donors' samples. CDR3 nucleotides: TGTGCCAGCAGCGTAGCCAAGCACCCGAGCTCCTACAATGAGCAGTTCTTC. Protein sequence: CASSVAKHPSSYNEQFF.